The next 12 T cell receptor beta chains were all read from a single sample in a study of T cell responses to AZD1222 COVID-19 vaccine. The data were produced by immunoSEQ multiplex PCR, yet TCRdb's version contains in-frame clones alone and is incomplete. The sample lists 140,000 to 150,000 clones; roughly 92% were seen once. The sequencing here drew on peripheral blood, taken on day 0 of AZD1222 vaccination. All receptors derive from an adult in good health.

The rearrangement joins TRBV7-2 to TRBJ1-4; 8 nucleotides agree with TRBD1. The germline CDR1 and CDR2 sequences are SGHTA and FQGNSA. The ends lost 5 bases at V and 5 bases at J; junction bases unmatched: 4. The CDR3 contains 14 residues. CDR3 amino acids: CASSPDRANEKLFF. Written as DNA, the CDR3 is TGTGCCAGCAGCCCGGACAGGGCAAATGAAAAACTGTTTTTT.

This clone appeared a single time. The genes are TRBV19 and TRBJ2-5; the match to TRBD1 covers 7 bases. V lost 3 bases, J lost 1 base, and 2 bases stayed unmatched. This CDR3 comprises 14 residues. From germline, CDR1 is LNHDA and CDR2 SQIVND (reference sequence). The DNA for the CDR3 is TGTGCCAGTAGTATCAACAGGGGCCAAGAGACCCAGTACTTC. Protein product: CASSINRGQETQYF. The variable domain in full, with the rest retrieved from reference TRBV19 and TRBJ2-5, is DGGITQSPKYLFRKEGQNVTLSCEQNLNHDAMYWYRQDPGQGLRLIYYSQIVNDFQKGDIAEGYSVSREKKESFPLTVTSAQKNPTAFYLCASSINRGQETQYFGPGTRLLVL.

This clone showed up just a few times. This chain uses TRBV6-4 with TRBJ2-5; D gene ambiguous. This CDR3 comprises 14 residues. CDR1 is MRHNA and CDR2 is SNTAGT in the germline V gene. Trimming shortened V by 2 bases and J by 1 base, and 8 bases separated the two germline ends. The CDR3 nucleotides are TGTGCCAGCAGTGACGGAGACATCCAAGAGACCCAGTACTTC. This sequence encodes CASSDGDIQETQYF.

J is TRBJ2-7 and V is TRBV28; 8 bases match TRBD1. CDR3 size: 14 residues. Germline V gene sequence: CDR1 MDHEN, CDR2 SYDVKM. V shed 6 bases, J shed 6 bases, and the junction held 10 bases outside the gene matches. As DNA, the CDR3 is TGTGCCAGCAGCCCCGTGCAGGGGGCGGGCGAGCAGTACTTC. As protein: CASSPVQGAGEQYF.

The rearrangement links TRBV5-5 to TRBJ2-1, with TRBD2 identical over 10 bases. This CDR3 has 17 residues. Germline V lookup: CDR1 SGHKS, CDR2 YYEKEE (reference sequence). Trimming removed 3 bases from V and 0 bases from J; junction bases left unmatched: 6. Written as DNA, the CDR3 is TGTGCCAGCAGCTCTGGGACTAGCGCTAGCTCCTACAATGAGCAGTTCTTC. The encoded protein is CASSSGTSASSYNEQFF.

This chain connects TRBV19 to TRBJ2-4, with D perhaps being TRBD1 or TRBD2 (5 bases each). This CDR3 has 15 amino acids. Trimming removed 3 bases at V and 3 bases at J, with 12 bases between. Germline assignment: CDR1 LNHDA and CDR2 SQIVND (reference sequence). The chain's CDR3 is CASSIRGEIKNIQYF. CDR3 DNA sequence: TGTGCCAGTAGTATCCGAGGGGAAATCAAAAACATTCAGTACTTC.

V gene TRBV21-1 combines with J gene TRBJ1-1; the D segment call TRBD1 is taken from the table without a DNA check. TRBV21-1 is described as a pseudogene. The CDR3 extends over 13 amino acids. The CDR3 DNA sequence: TGTGCCAGCGGGAGACAGGGGCGCACTGAAGCTTTCTTT. Translating gives CASGRQGRTEAFF.

The chain is built from TRBV12-5 and TRBJ1-2, with D maybe TRBD1 (5 bases). The CDR3 runs to 12 residues. Germline assignment: CDR1 LGHNT and CDR2 FRNRAP. Trimming cost V 3 bases and J 8 bases, with 10 bases left between them. Here the CDR3 DNA reads TGTGCTAGTGGTTTTGGGGCCGGAGGCTACACCTTC. Protein: CASGFGAGGYTF.

This clone appeared once. CDR3 sequence reads: CASSPWGDRGCSEAFF. The CDR3 DNA is TGTGCCAGCAGCCCTTGGGGGGACAGGGGCTGCTCTGAAGCTTTCTTT. The chain links TRBV21-1 to TRBJ1-1; TRBD1, the table's D call, was not compared with the DNA. TRBV21-1 is described as a pseudogene. This CDR3 contains 16 residues.

The gene calls are TRBV5-1 and TRBJ1-1; 7 bases line up with TRBD1. This CDR3 has 15 residues. Germline CDR1 SGHRS, CDR2 YFSETQ. The V segment lost 4 bases and the J segment 5 bases; nucleotides outside the gene matches: 11. The CDR3 coding sequence is TGCGCCAGCAGCGTAGAACCGGACAGGCGGACTGAAGCTTTCTTT. Its protein is CASSVEPDRRTEAFF.

The rearrangement links TRBV7-8 to TRBJ2-7; D is unclear. Deletions cut 0 bases from V and 0 bases from J, with 9 bases between. This CDR3 region has 15 residues. Germline CDR1 SGHVS, CDR2 FQNEAQ. The CDR3 here is CASSLAEGFSYEQYF. The CDR3 nucleotides are TGTGCCAGCAGCTTAGCAGAAGGTTTCTCCTACGAGCAGTACTTC.

The gene calls are TRBV3-1 (or the pseudogene TRBV3-2) and TRBJ2-7; D possibly corresponds to TRBD1 (6 bases). V was trimmed by 4 bases and J by 4 bases, leaving 23 bases between them. Germline lookup yields CDR1 LGHDT and CDR2 YNNKEL (reference sequence). The CDR3 covers 17 residues. The CDR3 loop is CASSPAPRVTGWYEQYF. As DNA, the CDR3 is TGTGCCAGCAGCCCCGCACCAAGGGTAACAGGGTGGTACGAGCAGTACTTC.